This is a list of T cell receptor beta chains from one sample in a study of control samples from healthy donors and cancer patients. Data came from immunoSEQ multiplex PCR; TCRdb stores just in-frame clones and leaves some out. The sample holds just over 50,000 clones; 88% are singletons and the top ten take 40%. Sequencing used PBMCs. The receptors here all came from a man between 45 and 60 years old with head and neck cancer. CDR3s include the opening cysteine and the closing phenylalanine or tryptophan. Each record gives: clone size, D gene, J gene, V gene, CDR3 DNA, CDR3 protein. A D gene is named only where the DNA matches it firmly. Clone size is given for some rows only: seen once, a few or many times, or a class if the clone is expanded.

NA NA TRBJ2-2 TRBV5-1 TGCGCCAGCAGCTGGGGGACATTCGCGAACACCGGGGAGCTGTTTTTT CASSWGTFANTGELFF
NA NA TRBJ1-1 TRBV18 TGTGCCAGCTCAATTGGATGGGGGCTGAGCACTGAAGCTTTCTTT CASSIGWGLSTEAFF
NA NA TRBJ1-2 TRBV11-1 TGTGCCAGCAGCTTTTCGGGGACGGACCTTATACTTGGCTACACCTTC CASSFSGTDLILGYTF
NA NA TRBJ2-3 TRBV5-1 TGCGCCAGCAGCTTCGGCAGAACAGATACGCAGTATTTT CASSFGRTDTQYF
NA NA TRBJ1-4 TRBV4-1 TGCGCCAGCAGCCCCTTACAGGGATACGCGACTAATGAAAAACTGTTTTTT CASSPLQGYATNEKLFF
NA TRBD1 TRBJ1-2 TRBV28 TGTGCCAGCAGTTCCCCGACAGGGGGTGACTATGGCTACACCTTC CASSSPTGGDYGYTF
NA TRBD2 TRBJ2-2 TRBV28 TGTGCCAGCGGTGGGGGGGGCACCGGGGAGCTGTTTTTT CASGGGGTGELFF
NA NA TRBJ2-5 TRBV2 TGTGCCAGCAGGTTGTACCAAGAGACCCAGTACTTC CASRLYQETQYF
once NA TRBJ1-3 TRBV27 TGTGCCAGCAGCCTCAACAGGGAAATGTCTTACGGAAACACCATATATTTT CASSLNREMSYGNTIYF
few NA TRBJ2-7 TRBV11-2 TGTGCCAGCAGCTTAGCGGGTTTGGACGAGCAGTACTTC CASSLAGLDEQYF
NA TRBD1 TRBJ2-2 TRBV28 TGTGCCAGCAGTACCCGGACAGGGGGCCTCGGGGAGCTGTTTTTT CASSTRTGGLGELFF
NA NA TRBJ1-4 TRBV7-9 TGTGCCAGCAGCTTAGTCCGGCTTAATGAAAAACTGTTTTTT CASSLVRLNEKLFF
NA NA TRBJ1-5 TRBV2 TGTGCCGGTAGAGGGGGGGGCAATCAGCCCCAGCATTTT CAGRGGGNQPQHF
NA TRBD2 TRBJ2-5 TRBV5-1 TGCGCCAGCAGCTTGGAGGGAGGGTGGGGCTACCAAGAGACCCAGTACTTC CASSLEGGWGYQETQYF
once TRBD1 TRBJ1-2 TRBV5-1 TGCGCCAGCAGCCCCATAGACAGGGGGCTCGGCTGCACCTTC CASSPIDRGLGCTF
NA NA TRBJ2-3 TRBV9 TGTGCCAGCAGCACCCACTATAGCGCGGATACGCAGTATTTT CASSTHYSADTQYF
NA TRBD1 TRBJ2-7 TRBV30 TGTGCCTGGGGATGGGACAGGGCCTACGAGCAGTACTTC CAWGWDRAYEQYF
NA NA TRBJ2-1 TRBV7-3 TGTGCCAGCAGCTTAACGTTAGGAGGCGGTGAGCAGTTCTTC CASSLTLGGGEQFF
NA TRBD2 TRBJ2-3 TRBV5-4 TGTGCCAGCAGCTCCGAACTAGCGGGAGGCACAGATACGCAGTATTTT CASSSELAGGTDTQYF
once NA TRBJ2-1 TRBV12-3/TRBV12-4 TGTGCCAGCAGTGTGGCAGGGAGGAATGAGCAGTTCTTC CASSVAGRNEQFF
NA NA TRBJ2-3 TRBV6-1 TGTGCCAGCAGTGAACTACAGCGGGGCACAGATACGCAGTATTTT CASSELQRGTDTQYF
NA NA TRBJ1-1 TRBV7-9 TGTGCCAGCAGCCCGGATAGCGGGATGAACACTGAAGCTTTCTTT CASSPDSGMNTEAFF
NA NA TRBJ2-3 TRBV6-2/TRBV6-3 TGTGCCAGCAGTTATTCTTCGGCTAGGCGAGATACGCAGTATTTT CASSYSSARRDTQYF
NA TRBD1 TRBJ1-6 TRBV28 TGTGCCAGCAGTTTGCAGGGGGCGGGAAATTCACCCCTCCACTTT CASSLQGAGNSPLHF